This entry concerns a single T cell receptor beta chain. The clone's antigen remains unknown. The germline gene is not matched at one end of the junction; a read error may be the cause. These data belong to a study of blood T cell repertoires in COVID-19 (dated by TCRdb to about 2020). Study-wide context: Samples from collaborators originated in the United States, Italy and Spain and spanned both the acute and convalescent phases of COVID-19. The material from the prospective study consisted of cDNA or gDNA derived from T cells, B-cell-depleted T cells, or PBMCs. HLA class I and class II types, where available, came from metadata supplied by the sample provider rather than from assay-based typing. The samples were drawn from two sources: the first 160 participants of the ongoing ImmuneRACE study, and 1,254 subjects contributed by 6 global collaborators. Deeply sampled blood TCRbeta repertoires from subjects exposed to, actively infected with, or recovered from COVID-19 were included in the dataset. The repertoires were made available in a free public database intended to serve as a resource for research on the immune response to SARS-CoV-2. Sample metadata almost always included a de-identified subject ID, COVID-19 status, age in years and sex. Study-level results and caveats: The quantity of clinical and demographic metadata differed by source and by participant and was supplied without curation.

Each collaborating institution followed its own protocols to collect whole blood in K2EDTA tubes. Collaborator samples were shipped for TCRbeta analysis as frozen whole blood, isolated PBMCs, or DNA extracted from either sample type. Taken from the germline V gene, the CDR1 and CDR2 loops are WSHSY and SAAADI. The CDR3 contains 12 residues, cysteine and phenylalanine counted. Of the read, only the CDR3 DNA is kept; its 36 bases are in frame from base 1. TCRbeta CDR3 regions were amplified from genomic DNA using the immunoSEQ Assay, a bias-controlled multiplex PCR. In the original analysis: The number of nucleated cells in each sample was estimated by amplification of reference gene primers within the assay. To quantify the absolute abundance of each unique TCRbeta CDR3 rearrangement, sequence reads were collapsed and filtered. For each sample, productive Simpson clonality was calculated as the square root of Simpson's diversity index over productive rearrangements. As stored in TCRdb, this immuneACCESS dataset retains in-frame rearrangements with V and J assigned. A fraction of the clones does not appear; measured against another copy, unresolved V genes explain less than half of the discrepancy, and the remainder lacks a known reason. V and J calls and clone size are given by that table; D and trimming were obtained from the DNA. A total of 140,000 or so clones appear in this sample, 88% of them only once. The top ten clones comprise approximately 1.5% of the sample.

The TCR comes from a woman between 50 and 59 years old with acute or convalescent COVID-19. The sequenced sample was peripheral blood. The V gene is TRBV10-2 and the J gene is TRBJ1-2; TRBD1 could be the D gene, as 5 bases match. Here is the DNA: TGCGCCAGCAGTGTGGGGCGGGGGTTCCCCTCCTTC. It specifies CASSVGRGFPSF.